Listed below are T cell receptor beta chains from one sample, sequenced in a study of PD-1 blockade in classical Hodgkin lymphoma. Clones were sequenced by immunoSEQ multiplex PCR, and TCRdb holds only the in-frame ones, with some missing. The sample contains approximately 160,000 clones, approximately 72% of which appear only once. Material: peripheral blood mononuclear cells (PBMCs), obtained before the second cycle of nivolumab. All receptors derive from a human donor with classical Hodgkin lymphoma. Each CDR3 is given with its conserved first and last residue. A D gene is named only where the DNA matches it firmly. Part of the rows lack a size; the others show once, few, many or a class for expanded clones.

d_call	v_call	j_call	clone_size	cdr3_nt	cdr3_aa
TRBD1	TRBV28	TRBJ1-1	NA	TGTGCCAGCAGGCGGACAGGGGAAACTGAAGCTTTCTTT	CASRRTGETEAFF
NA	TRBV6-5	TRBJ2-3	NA	TGTGCCAGCAGCCGGACGGCAGATACGCAGTATTTT	CASSRTADTQYF
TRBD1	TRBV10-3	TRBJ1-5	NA	TGTGCCATCAGTGAGAAGGGGGCAATCGGGTATCAGCCCCAGCATTTT	CAISEKGAIGYQPQHF
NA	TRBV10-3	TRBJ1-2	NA	TGTGCCATCGGGTATGATTACTATGGCTACACCTTC	CAIGYDYYGYTF
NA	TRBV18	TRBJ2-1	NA	TGTGCCAGCTCACCACAGGATAATGGTAATGAGCAGTTCTTC	CASSPQDNGNEQFF
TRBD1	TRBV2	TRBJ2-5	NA	TGTGCCAGCAGGAGGGACAGACAAGAGACCCAGTACTTC	CASRRDRQETQYF
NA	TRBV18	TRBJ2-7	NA	TGTGCCAGCTCAGGGGACCTCGCCTACGAGCAGTACTTC	CASSGDLAYEQYF
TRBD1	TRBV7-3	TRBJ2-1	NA	TGTGCCAGCAGCCGTGACAGGGGGCAGGATGAGCAGTTCTTC	CASSRDRGQDEQFF
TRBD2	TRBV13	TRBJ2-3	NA	TGTGCCAGCAGTATGACTAGCGGGGGGGCAAGAGGCACAGATACGCAGTATTTT	CASSMTSGGARGTDTQYF
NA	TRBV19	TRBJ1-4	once	TGTGCCAGTAGGGTTAATGAAAAACTGTTTTTT	CASRVNEKLFF
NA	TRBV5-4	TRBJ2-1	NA	TGTGCCAGCAGCTCCGGGGGGAACAGGGATGAGCAGTTCTTC	CASSSGGNRDEQFF
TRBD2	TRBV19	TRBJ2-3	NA	TGTGCCAGTAAAGGACTAGGTCCTACAGATACGCAGTATTTT	CASKGLGPTDTQYF
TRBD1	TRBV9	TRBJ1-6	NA	TGTGTCAGCAGTCAAGACAGGGCTGGTTCACCCCTCCACTTT	CVSSQDRAGSPLHF
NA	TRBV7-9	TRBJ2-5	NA	TGTGCCAGCAGCTTAGTAGAGGAGACCCAGTACTTC	CASSLVEETQYF
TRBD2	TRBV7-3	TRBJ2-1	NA	TGTGCCAGCAGTACTTATCCTACGGGGGGCTCCTACAATGAGCAGTTCTTC	CASSTYPTGGSYNEQFF
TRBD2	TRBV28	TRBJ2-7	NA	TGTGCCAGCAGTCCGGGACTAGCGGGAGTTGAGCAGTACTTC	CASSPGLAGVEQYF
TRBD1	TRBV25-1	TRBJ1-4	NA	TGTGCCAGCAGTGAAGCAGGGGGGGGTAATGAAAAACTGTTTTTT	CASSEAGGGNEKLFF
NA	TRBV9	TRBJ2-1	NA	TGTGCCAGCAGCGGTTACTACAATGAGCAGTTCTTC	CASSGYYNEQFF
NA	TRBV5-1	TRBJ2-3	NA	TGCGCCAGCAGCTTGGCCGGGACATCAGATACGCAGTATTTT	CASSLAGTSDTQYF
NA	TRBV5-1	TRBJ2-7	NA	TGCGCCAGCAGCCAACAGGGCTACGAGCAGTACTTC	CASSQQGYEQYF
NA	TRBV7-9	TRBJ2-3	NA	TGTGCCAGCACCCACCACAGGGCCTACACAGATACGCAGTATTTT	CASTHHRAYTDTQYF
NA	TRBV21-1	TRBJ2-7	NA	TGTGCCAGCAGCAGCCGGGACAGGGTCTACGAGCAGTACTTC	CASSSRDRVYEQYF
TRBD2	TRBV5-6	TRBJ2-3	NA	TGTGCCAGCAGCTCGTGGACTAGCGGAAATACGCAGTATTTT	CASSSWTSGNTQYF
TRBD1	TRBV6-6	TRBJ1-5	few	TGTGCCAGCCGGAGGACAGGGAGGAATCAGCCCCAGCATTTT	CASRRTGRNQPQHF
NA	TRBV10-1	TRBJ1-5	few	TGCGCCAGCAGTCAGCCCCAGCATTTT	CASSQPQHF
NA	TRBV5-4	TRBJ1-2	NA	TGTGCCAGCAGCTCGTCTGCATCTATGCGGATCTATGGCTACACCTTC	CASSSSASMRIYGYTF
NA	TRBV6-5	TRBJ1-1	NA	TGTGCCAGCAAACCGGGTAACACTGAAGCTTTCTTT	CASKPGNTEAFF
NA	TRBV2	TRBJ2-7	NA	TGTGCCAGCAGACTTGGGACTGCGCAGTACTTC	CASRLGTAQYF
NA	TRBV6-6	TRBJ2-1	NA	TGTGCCAGCAGTTACTCGACCGAGCAGTTCTTC	CASSYSTEQFF
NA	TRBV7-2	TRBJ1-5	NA	TGTGCCAGCAAGTGGCGCGGGGATAACAATCAGCCCCAGCATTTT	CASKWRGDNNQPQHF
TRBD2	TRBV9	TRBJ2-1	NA	TGTGCCAGCAGCGTAGGGGGTCTAGCGGTTAATGAGCAGTTCTTC	CASSVGGLAVNEQFF
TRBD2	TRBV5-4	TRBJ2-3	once	TGTGCCAGCAGCTTGGCGGCAATAGCGGGAAGCACAGATACGCAGTATTTT	CASSLAAIAGSTDTQYF
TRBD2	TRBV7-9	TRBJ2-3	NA	TGTGCCAGCACCCAAGAGTACTCCGGGAGGGCTTCCACAGATACGCAGTATTTT	CASTQEYSGRASTDTQYF
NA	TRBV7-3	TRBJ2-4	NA	TGTGCCAGCAGCCCAGCACCCCTGGGTGGCATTCAGTACTTC	CASSPAPLGGIQYF
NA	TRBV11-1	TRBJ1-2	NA	TGTGCCAGCAGCTTCTACAGGGAAGGCTACACCTTC	CASSFYREGYTF
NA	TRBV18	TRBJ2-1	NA	TGTGCCAGCCACGCCAGGGGAGGTTTCAATGAGCAGTTCTTC	CASHARGGFNEQFF
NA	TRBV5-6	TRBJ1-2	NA	TGTGCCAGCAGCTTGCAAAGGCCCTCTAACTATGGCTACACCTTC	CASSLQRPSNYGYTF
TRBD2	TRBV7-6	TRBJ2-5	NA	TGTGCCAGCAGCCGAAGAGCCCGCGGGGGGGGCCAAGAGACCCAGTACTTC	CASSRRARGGGQETQYF
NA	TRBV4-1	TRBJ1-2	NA	TGCGCCAGCACCCCGTTATTTGACAGACATAACTATGGCTACACCTTC	CASTPLFDRHNYGYTF
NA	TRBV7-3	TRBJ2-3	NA	TGTGCCAGCAGCCTCACCCAACCCTCTAGCACAGATACGCAGTATTTT	CASSLTQPSSTDTQYF
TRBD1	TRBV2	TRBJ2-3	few	TGTGCCAGCAGCGATAAAAGGACAGGGCCAAATCTAGGGGATACGCAGTATTTT	CASSDKRTGPNLGDTQYF
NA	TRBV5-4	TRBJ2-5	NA	TGTGCCAGCAGCTTGGAACAGCTTGAAGAAGAGACCCAGTACTTC	CASSLEQLEEETQYF
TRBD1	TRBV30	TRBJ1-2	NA	TGTGCCTGGGGCCCGACAGGGGGAGCTAACTATGGCTACACCTTC	CAWGPTGGANYGYTF
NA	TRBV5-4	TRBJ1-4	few	TGTGCCAGCAGCACAGGGACCGGGGCAACTAATGAAAAACTGTTTTTT	CASSTGTGATNEKLFF
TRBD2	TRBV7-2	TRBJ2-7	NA	TGTGCCAGCAGCTTAGGAGCGGGAGGCTACTACGAGCAGTACTTC	CASSLGAGGYYEQYF
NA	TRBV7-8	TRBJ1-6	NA	TGTGCCAGCAGCTTCTCGGGAAATTTTTCACCCCTCCACTTT	CASSFSGNFSPLHF
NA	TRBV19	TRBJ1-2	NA	TGTGCCAGTAGTTTAAGGGACGGGACTACGGTCGGCTACACCTTC	CASSLRDGTTVGYTF
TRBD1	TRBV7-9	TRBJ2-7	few	TGTGCCAGCAGCGCCGCCTCAGGGGGCCTCTCCTACGAGCAGTACTTC	CASSAASGGLSYEQYF
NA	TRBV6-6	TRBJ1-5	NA	TGTGCCAGCAGTTACGGGGGAGGTCAGCCCCAGCATTTT	CASSYGGGQPQHF
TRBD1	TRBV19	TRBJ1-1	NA	TGTGCCAGTAGTATAGATGGGACAGGGTTGAACACTGAAGCTTTCTTT	CASSIDGTGLNTEAFF
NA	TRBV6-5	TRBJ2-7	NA	TGTGCCAGCGCGGGGGGAGGGGGCCGCGAGCAGTACTTC	CASAGGGGREQYF
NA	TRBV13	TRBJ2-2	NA	TGTGCCAGCAGCGTACCCCCCTATTCACCCACCGGGGAGCTGTTTTTT	CASSVPPYSPTGELFF
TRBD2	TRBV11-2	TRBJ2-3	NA	TGTGCCAGCACCCGAGGGGGGACTAGCGGGAGGGCTCGCACAGATACGCAGTATTTT	CASTRGGTSGRARTDTQYF
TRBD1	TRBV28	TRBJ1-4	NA	TGTGCCAGCAGTCCACTCGGGACAGGGAGTGAGGATGAAAAACTGTTTTTT	CASSPLGTGSEDEKLFF
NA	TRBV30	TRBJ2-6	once	TGTGCCTGGAGCCCGGGACACCGACTCGCGGGGGCCAACGTCCTGACTTTC	CAWSPGHRLAGANVLTF
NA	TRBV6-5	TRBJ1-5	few	TGTGCCAGCAGTTGGGGACGGCTAGGGCAGCCCCAGCATTTT	CASSWGRLGQPQHF
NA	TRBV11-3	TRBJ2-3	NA	TGTGCCAGCGGGGATGGGGATACAGATACGCAGTATTTT	CASGDGDTDTQYF
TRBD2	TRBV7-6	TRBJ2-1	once	TGTGCCAGCACTACCGGGACTAGCGGTAATGAGCAGTTCTTC	CASTTGTSGNEQFF
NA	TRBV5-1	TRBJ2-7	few	TGCGCCAGCAGCTTGGATCTCGGGGCGGACGAGCAGTACTTC	CASSLDLGADEQYF
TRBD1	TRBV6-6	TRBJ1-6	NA	TGTGCCAGCAGTTACTCAGAGGGACGGACAGGTCTCCACTTT	CASSYSEGRTGLHF